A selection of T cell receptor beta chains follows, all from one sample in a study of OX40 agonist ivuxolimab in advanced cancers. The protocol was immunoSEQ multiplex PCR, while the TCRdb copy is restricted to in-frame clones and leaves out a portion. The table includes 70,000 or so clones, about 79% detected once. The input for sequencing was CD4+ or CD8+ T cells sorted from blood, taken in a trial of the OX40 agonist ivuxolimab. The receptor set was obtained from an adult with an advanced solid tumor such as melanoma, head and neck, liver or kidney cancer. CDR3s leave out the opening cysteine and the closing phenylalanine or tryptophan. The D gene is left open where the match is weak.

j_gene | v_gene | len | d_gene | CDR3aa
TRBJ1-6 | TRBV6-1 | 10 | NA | ASSVQGRSLH
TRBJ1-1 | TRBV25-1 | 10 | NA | ASSAQGNSAF
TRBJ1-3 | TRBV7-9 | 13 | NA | ASSPTRVSGNTIY
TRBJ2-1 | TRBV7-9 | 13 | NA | ASSLGGYLDGEQF
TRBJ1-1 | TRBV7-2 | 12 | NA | ASSLGQLNTEAF
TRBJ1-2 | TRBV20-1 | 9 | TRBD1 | SARDRVIYT
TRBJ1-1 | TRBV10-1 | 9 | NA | ASRGGAEAF
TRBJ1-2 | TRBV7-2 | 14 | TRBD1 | ASSTIPGQGAFGYT
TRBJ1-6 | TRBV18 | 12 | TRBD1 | ASLKGQGDSPLH
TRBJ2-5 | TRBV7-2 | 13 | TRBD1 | ASSLVGTGMETQY
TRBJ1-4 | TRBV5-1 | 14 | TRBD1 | ASSLQGVGANEKLF
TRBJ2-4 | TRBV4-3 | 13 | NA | ASSQDGQGLNIQY
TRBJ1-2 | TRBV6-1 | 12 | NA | ASSEFQGGYGYT
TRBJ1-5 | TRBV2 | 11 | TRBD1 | ASRIQGNQPQH
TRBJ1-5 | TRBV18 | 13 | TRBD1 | ASSQGQGIMQPQH
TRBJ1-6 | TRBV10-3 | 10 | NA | AISAADSPLH
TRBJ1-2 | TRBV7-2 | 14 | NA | ASSSTSGVGVYGYT
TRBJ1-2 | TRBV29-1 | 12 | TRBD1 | SVRSQGQGHGYT
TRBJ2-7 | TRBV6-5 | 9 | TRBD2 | ASKGLGEQY
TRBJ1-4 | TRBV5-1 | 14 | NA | ASSLGRTDANEKLF
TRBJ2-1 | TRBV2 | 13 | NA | ASSDADYSYNEQF
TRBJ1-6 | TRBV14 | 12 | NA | ASSQDQRYSPLH
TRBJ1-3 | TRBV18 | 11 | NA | ASSPSRDNTIY
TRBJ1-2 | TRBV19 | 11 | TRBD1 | ASSMGQGDGYT
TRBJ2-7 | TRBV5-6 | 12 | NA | ASSLLQGIGEQY
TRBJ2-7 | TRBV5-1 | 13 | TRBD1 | ASRSYRDRGYEQY
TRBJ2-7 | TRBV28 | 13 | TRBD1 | ASSQYSTGQNEQY
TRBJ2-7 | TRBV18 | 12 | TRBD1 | ASSPGTGGYEQY
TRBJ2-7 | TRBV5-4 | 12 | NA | ASSLGGHTYEQY
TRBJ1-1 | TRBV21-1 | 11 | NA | ASSRTVNTEAF
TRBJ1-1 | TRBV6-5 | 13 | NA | ASSPGRLMNTEAF
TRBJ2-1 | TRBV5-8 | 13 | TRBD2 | ASSHPREGSGEQF
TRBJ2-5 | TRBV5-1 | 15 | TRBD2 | ASSLGTGGGAGETQY
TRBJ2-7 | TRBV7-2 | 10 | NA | ASSPDAYEQY
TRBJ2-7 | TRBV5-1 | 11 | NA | ASSLADGYEQY
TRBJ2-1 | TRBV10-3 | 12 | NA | AISVGKVENEQF
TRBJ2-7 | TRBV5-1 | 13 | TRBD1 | ASSPTTGSSYEQY
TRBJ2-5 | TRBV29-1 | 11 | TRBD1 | SVRRQGLETQY
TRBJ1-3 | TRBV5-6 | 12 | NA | ASSLRGVRNTIY
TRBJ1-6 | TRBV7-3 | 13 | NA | ASSLNNRADSPLH
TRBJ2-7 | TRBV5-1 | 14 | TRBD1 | ASSLSTGGGSYEQY
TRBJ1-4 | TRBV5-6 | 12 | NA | ASSLPGMGEKLF
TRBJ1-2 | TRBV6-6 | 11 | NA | ASSYSNNYGYT
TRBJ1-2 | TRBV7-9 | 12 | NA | ASSLGGADYGYT
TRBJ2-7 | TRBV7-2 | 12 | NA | ASSLVISLGEQY
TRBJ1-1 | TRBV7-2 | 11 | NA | ASTLILDTEAF
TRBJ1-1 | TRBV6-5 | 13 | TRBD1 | ASSGPGTGNTEAF
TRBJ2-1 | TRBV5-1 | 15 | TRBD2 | ASSLIPSGGAGNEQF
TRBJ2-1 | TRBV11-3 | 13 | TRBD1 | ASSAGQGSPNEQF
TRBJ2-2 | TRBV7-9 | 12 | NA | ASSLIQGQGELF
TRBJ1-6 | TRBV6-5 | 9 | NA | ASSVNSPLH
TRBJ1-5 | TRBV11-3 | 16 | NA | ASSFDKQSRHSNQPQH
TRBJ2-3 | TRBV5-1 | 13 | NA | ASSLAGPRTDTQY
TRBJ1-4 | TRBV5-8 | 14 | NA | ASSLFGAEINEKLF
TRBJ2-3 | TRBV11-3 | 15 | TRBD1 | ASSPTPGGVGTDTQY
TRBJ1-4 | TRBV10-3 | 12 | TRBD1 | AISPGQGVEKLF
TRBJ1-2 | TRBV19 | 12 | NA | ASSTTQGFYGYT
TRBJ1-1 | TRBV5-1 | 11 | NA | ASSFAENTEAF